These 30 T cell receptor beta chains share one sample of origin, sequenced in a study of cytomegalovirus exposure and HLA in healthy donors. The PCR employed 60 Vbeta primers together with 13 Jbeta primers. TCRdb's copy holds only in-frame clones and misses some; the assay was immunoSEQ multiplex PCR. Seen here are 100,000 or so clones, 75% to 85% observed once, and the top ten hold over 3.5%. Sequencing was carried out using PBMCs. These receptor sequences come from a woman in her fifties or sixties in good health and CMV-seropositive.

J is TRBJ2-7 and V is TRBV7-9, with TRBD1 identical over 7 bases. This CDR3 spans 14 amino acids. V dropped 4 bases and J dropped 4; count of bases not matched to a gene: 7. Germline V lookup: CDR1 SEHNR, CDR2 FQNEAQ (reference sequence). The CDR3 region has the DNA TGTGCCAGCAGCTCCGGGACAGCGTTTTACGAGCAGTACTTC. Encoded protein: CASSSGTAFYEQYF. The variable domain in full, completed from reference TRBV7-9 and TRBJ2-7, reads DTGVSQNPRHKITKRGQNVTFRCDPISEHNRLYWYRQTLGQGPEFLTYFQNEAQLEKSRLLSDRFSAERPKGSFSTLEIQRTEQGDSAMYLCASSSGTAFYEQYFGPGTRLTVT.

The chain employs TRBV5-4 and TRBJ2-7, with a possible D match to TRBD2 (5 bases). Germline V gene sequence: CDR1 SGHNT, CDR2 YYREEE (reference sequence). This CDR3 comprises 13 residues. Trimming took 4 bases from V and 0 from J, leaving 8 bases between them. CDR3 protein: CASSPRASYEQYF. In nucleotides, the CDR3 is TGTGCCAGCAGCCCGAGGGCCTCCTACGAGCAGTACTTC.

The V call is TRBV5-1, the J call TRBJ2-2; D might be TRBD2 (6 bases). The V end lost 4 bases, the J end lost 0 bases, and 7 bases lay between the germline ends. This CDR3 comprises 14 residues. Germline values: CDR1 SGHRS, CDR2 YFSETQ. DNA of the CDR3: TGCGCCAGCAGCAGACTAGCGAACACCGGGGAGCTGTTTTTT. It specifies CASSRLANTGELFF.

V usage is TRBV9 and J usage is TRBJ2-3; TRBD2 matches 9 bases. V gave up 0 bases and J gave up 9 bases; unmatched junction bases: 2. The length of the CDR3 is 13 residues. The germline V gene has CDR1 SGDLS and CDR2 YYNGEE. The CDR3 loop reads CASSVESGGTQYF. The CDR3 DNA is TGTGCCAGCAGCGTAGAAAGCGGGGGGACGCAGTATTTT.

Only a few counts were recorded for this clone. The CDR3 protein is CATSRDPSGSINEQFF. CDR3 in DNA: TGTGCCACCAGCAGAGATCCTAGCGGGAGTATCAATGAGCAGTTCTTC. The gene calls are TRBV15 and TRBJ2-1; 10 bases align to TRBD2. CDR1 is LNHNV and CDR2 is YYDKDF in the germline V gene (reference sequence). V dropped 0 bases and J dropped 6; count of bases not matched to a gene: 5. This CDR3 is built from 16 residues.

The chain couples TRBV2 to TRBJ1-3; 10 nucleotides line up with TRBD1. CDR1 SNHLY and CDR2 FYNNEI come from the germline V gene. V lost 5 bases and J lost 0; bases outside the gene matches: 10. This CDR3 spans 18 amino acids. The CDR3 is CASSWTGGTFNSGNTIYF. The CDR3 region has the DNA TGTGCCAGCAGTTGGACAGGGGGTACTTTTAACTCTGGAAACACCATATATTTT.

The sample holds a few counts of this clone. CDR3 nucleotide sequence: TGCAGTGCTAGAGATGGGCCCGAGCAGTTCTTC. Encoded protein: CSARDGPEQFF. This chain links TRBV20-1 with TRBJ2-1; no clear D. Trimming pared 0 bases from V and 10 bases from J, leaving 7 bases between. The germline V gene encodes CDR1 DFQATT and CDR2 SNEGSKA (reference sequence). This CDR3 comprises 11 residues.

The chain links TRBV7-2 to TRBJ1-4, with D perhaps TRBD1 (6 bases). From germline, CDR1 is SGHTA and CDR2 FQGNSA. V lost 0 bases, J lost 4 bases, and 9 bases lay in between. There are 15 residues in the CDR3. CDR3 bases: TGTGCCAGCAGCTTAGCGGCAGGGGTTAATGAAAAACTGTTTTTT. Translating gives CASSLAAGVNEKLFF.

The chain combines TRBV7-9 with TRBJ1-5; no reliable D call. The ends were cut back, 1 base at V and 6 bases at J, with 10 bases in the middle. CDR1 and CDR2 from the germline V gene are SEHNR and FQNEAQ (reference sequence). The CDR3 extends over 14 amino acids. In nucleotides, the CDR3 is TGTGCCAGCAGCTTAGGGGCGGGAATTCAGCCCCAGCATTTT. Amino acid sequence: CASSLGAGIQPQHF.

The chain joins TRBV2 to TRBJ2-2; 14 bases line up with TRBD2. J gave up 1 base and V 5 bases, and 3 bases lay outside the gene matches. Germline lookup yields CDR1 SNHLY and CDR2 FYNNEI. The CDR3 runs to 17 residues. The DNA for the CDR3 is TGTGCCAGCAGTCCTGGACTAGCGGGAGGGAACACCGGGGAGCTGTTTTTT. Translated, it gives CASSPGLAGGNTGELFF.

This clone is medium-sized (0.01 to 0.1%) within its sample. The CDR3 nucleotides are TGTGCCAGTAGTTCCGGGACAGGGGGCGTTCAGCCCCAGCATTTT. It codes for CASSSGTGGVQPQHF. The chain recombines TRBV19 with TRBJ1-5, with 12 bases identical to TRBD1. Trimming cost V 5 bases and J 6 bases; bases outside gene matches: 5. This CDR3 contains 15 residues. Germline V gene lookup returns CDR1 LNHDA and CDR2 SQIVND (reference sequence). Supplemented by reference TRBV19 and TRBJ1-5, the full variable domain reads DGGITQSPKYLFRKEGQNVTLSCEQNLNHDAMYWYRQDPGQGLRLIYYSQIVNDFQKGDIAEGYSVSREKKESFPLTVTSAQKNPTAFYLCASSSGTGGVQPQHFGDGTRLSIL.

V gene TRBV30 combines with J gene TRBJ2-5; the D gene is possibly TRBD2 (6 bases). The CDR3 has 15 amino acids. V was cut by 0 bases and J by 5 bases, with 16 bases left in between. From germline, CDR1 is GTSNPN and CDR2 SVGIG (reference sequence). In nucleotides, the CDR3 is TGTGCCTGGAGTGTAGGGGCGGGGCCAGCGGAGACCCAGTACTTC. Its protein is CAWSVGAGPAETQYF.

The rearrangement links TRBV7-2 to TRBJ1-2, with 7 bases fitting TRBD1. The V segment lost 5 bases and the J segment 6 bases; nucleotides outside the gene matches: 6. CDR1 and CDR2 from the germline V gene are SGHTA and FQGNSA. CDR3 length: 13 amino acids. CDR3 in DNA: TGTGCCAGCAGCCGGGACAGAGAGAATGGCTACACCTTC. Translated: CASSRDRENGYTF.

This clone was observed a handful of times. The rearrangement joins TRBV4-2 to TRBJ2-3; maybe TRBD1 (5 bases). V shed 0 bases and J shed 3 bases, with 13 bases lying between them. This CDR3 comprises 16 residues. CDR1 is LGHNA and CDR2 is YNFKEQ in the germline V gene. DNA for the CDR3: TGTGCCAGCAGCCAAGATATCTCAGGGCCAACAGATACGCAGTATTTT. Amino acids: CASSQDISGPTDTQYF.

The rearrangement joins TRBV7-3 to TRBJ1-1, with D uncertain. CDR3 length: 13 amino acids. Deletions cut 1 base from V and 6 bases from J, with 9 bases between. The germline V gene encodes CDR1 SGHTA and CDR2 FQGTGA. CDR3 sequence reads: CASSLSGRAEAFF. DNA for the CDR3: TGTGCCAGCAGCTTAAGTGGGAGGGCTGAAGCTTTCTTT.

The chain carries TRBV30 and TRBJ1-2, with TRBD1 matching over 10 bases. The CDR3 totals 13 residues. The germline CDR1 and CDR2 sequences are GTSNPN and SVGIG (reference sequence). V lost 8 bases to trimming and J lost 8 bases; unmatched junction nucleotides: 11. The CDR3 sequence: CARRQGAVGGYTF. The CDR3 DNA sequence: TGTGCCCGGCGACAGGGGGCAGTAGGCGGCTACACCTTC.

In its sample, this clone was seen a few times. The chain has TRBV9 and TRBJ2-3; 11 bases are a match to TRBD2. The germline V gene has CDR1 SGDLS and CDR2 YYNGEE. This CDR3 region has 16 residues. With 4 bases clipped from V and 5 bases from J, the junction kept 9 bases outside the gene matches. This CDR3 is CASSTPLAGGGDTQYF. CDR3 sequence (DNA): TGTGCCAGCAGCACCCCCCTAGCGGGAGGTGGAGATACGCAGTATTTT.

This chain links TRBV4-2 with TRBJ1-3, with 8 bases aligning to TRBD1. The CDR3 consists of 15 residues. Germline trimming cut 2 bases from V and 7 bases from J; bases unmatched to any gene: 7. Per the germline V gene, CDR1 is LGHNA and CDR2 is YNFKEQ. The DNA for the CDR3 is TGTGCCAGCAGCCAAAAGACAGGGGTGATGAACACCATATATTTT. This translates into CASSQKTGVMNTIYF.

This sequence joins TRBV5-6 and TRBJ1-2; possibly TRBD1 for D (6 bases). Germline V gene data show CDR1 as SGHDT and CDR2 as YYEEEE. Trimming left V 0 bases short and J 12 bases short, with 15 bases between. There are 13 residues in the CDR3. CDR3 loop: CASSLVRQGWNTF. CDR3 nucleotides: TGTGCCAGCAGCTTGGTCCGGCAGGGGTGGAACACCTTC.

V and J are TRBV13 and TRBJ2-1, with 8 bases matching TRBD2. V shed 7 bases and J 10 bases; nucleotides not matched to a gene: 12. The CDR3 length is 14 residues. Germline V lookup: CDR1 PRHDT, CDR2 FYEKMQ (reference sequence). CDR3 nucleotide sequence: TGTGCCAGCATCCTACGGGGGGGAGGTGACGAGCAGTTCTTC. Residues: CASILRGGGDEQFF.

V and J are TRBV2 and TRBJ2-7; 7 positions match TRBD2. V was pared by 6 bases and J by 0 bases, with 8 bases of the junction left unmatched. Germline V lookup: CDR1 SNHLY, CDR2 FYNNEI. The CDR3 totals 15 residues. As DNA, the CDR3 is TGTGCCAGCAGCCCGGACCGGACTAGCTCCTACGAGCAGTACTTC. It codes for CASSPDRTSSYEQYF.

This clone was picked up one time. This sequence joins TRBV2 and TRBJ2-5, with D possibly being TRBD2 (6 bases). Germline CDR1 and CDR2: SNHLY and FYNNEI. The V end was cut by 4 bases, the J end by 5 bases, with 11 bases between. This CDR3 spans 13 amino acids. In nucleotides, the CDR3 is TGTGCCAGCAGTGTTGGGGGGAGGGAGACCCAGTACTTC. Residues: CASSVGGRETQYF.

The chain carries TRBV2 and TRBJ2-3; 9 bases map to TRBD2. The CDR3 extends over 16 amino acids. Germline CDR1 is SNHLY and CDR2 is FYNNEI. J was trimmed by 4 bases and V by 7 bases; bases with no gene match: 12. Here the CDR3 DNA reads TGTGCCAGCAATCCGATAGCGGGGGCGTCCTCAGATACGCAGTATTTT. Translated, it gives CASNPIAGASSDTQYF. The complete variable domain, with remaining parts taken from reference TRBV2 and TRBJ2-3, reads EPEVTQTPSHQVTQMGQEVILRCVPISNHLYFYWYRQILGQKVEFLVSFYNNEISEKSEIFDDQFSVERPDGSNFTLKIRSTKLEDSAMYFCASNPIAGASSDTQYFGPGTRLTVL.

The table lists this clone with a few counts. The chain combines TRBV25-1 with TRBJ1-2, with TRBD1 matching over 7 bases. Germline V gene data show CDR1 as MGHDK and CDR2 as SYGVNS. This CDR3 is 14 amino acids long. Unmatched junction bases numbered 4, after V lost 2 bases and J lost 4 bases. CDR3 nucleotides: TGTGCCAGCAGTGAAAGACAGGGCGGCTATGGCTACACCTTC. It is translated as CASSERQGGYGYTF.

This chain links TRBV11-2 with TRBJ2-7; 8 bases line up with TRBD1. V shed 5 bases and J 6 bases; nucleotides not matched to a gene: 9. CDR1 is SGHAT and CDR2 is FQNNGV in the germline V gene. The CDR3 consists of 14 residues. CDR3 in amino acids: CASSPGTGASEQYF. CDR3 nucleotides: TGTGCCAGCAGCCCCGGGACAGGTGCCTCCGAGCAGTACTTC.

V is TRBV5-1 and J is TRBJ2-3; 9 bases fit TRBD2. V was clipped by 0 bases and J by 6 bases; unmatched bases: 5. The CDR3 is 15 residues long. Germline values: CDR1 SGHRS, CDR2 YFSETQ. This chain's CDR3 is CASSLGREGLDTQYF. The CDR3 DNA follows: TGCGCCAGCAGCTTGGGGCGGGAGGGGCTGGATACGCAGTATTTT.

The chain couples TRBV7-8 to TRBJ1-1, with TRBD1 matching 7 bases. V was pared by 0 bases and J by 6 bases, with 4 bases of the junction left unmatched. Germline assignment: CDR1 SGHVS and CDR2 FQNEAQ. The CDR3 extends over 14 amino acids. In DNA form, the CDR3 reads TGTGCCAGCAGCTTAGCGCAAGGGGGCCCTGAAGCTTTCTTT. Translated, it gives CASSLAQGGPEAFF. Full variable domain (outside the CDR3, taken from reference TRBV7-8 and TRBJ1-1): GAGVSQSPRYKVAKRGQDVALRCDPISGHVSLFWYQQALGQGPEFLTYFQNEAQLDKSGLPSDRFFAERPEGSVSTLKIQRTQQEDSAVYLCASSLAQGGPEAFFGQGTRLTVV.

This chain uses TRBV15 with TRBJ1-2; no reliable D call. The germline V gene encodes CDR1 LNHNV and CDR2 YYDKDF (reference sequence). The CDR3 contains 12 residues. V was trimmed by 3 bases and J by 2 bases, leaving 4 bases between them. CDR3 nucleotides: TGTGCCACCAGCAGGGAGAACTATGGCTACACCTTC. It specifies CATSRENYGYTF.

This clone was seen only once. The gene calls are TRBV10-3 and TRBJ1-2; a weak D match, TRBD1 (6 bases). Germline loops: CDR1 ENHRY, CDR2 SYGVKD. This CDR3 comprises 18 residues. Trimming cost V 0 bases and J 4 bases, with 21 bases left between them. The CDR3 bases are TGTGCCATCAGTGAGTCAAGCATAAGGACAGTTACCTCCTATGGCTACACCTTC. It codes for CAISESSIRTVTSYGYTF.

A word on this clone: A junction end diverges from the germline sequence, so it may reflect a read error. This chain connects TRBV7-9 to TRBJ2-5, with a tentative D call TRBD2 (6 bases). Germline CDR1 reads SEHNR; CDR2 reads FQNEAQ (reference sequence). CDR3 size: 16 residues. The CDR3 DNA sequence: TGTTCCAGCAGCTTTCCATTAGCGGATTCACAAGAGACCCAGTACTTC. Encoded protein: CSSSFPLADSQETQYF.